The clone carrying this T cell receptor (beta chain) was recorded many times. Its target is not known. This sample was included in a study of T-cell reconstitution after alpha-beta-depleted transplantation in children. During its preparation, the TCRbeta library received unique molecular identifiers. From the PCR reads, TCRdb called clonotypes with MiXCR, one entry per CDR3 protein. The table records hundreds of thousands of distinct CDR3 sequences, 11% of them present only once. Points from the study as a whole: Diversity and T-cell counts at one year after transplant derived mostly from new T cells. Surviving recipient T cells and thymic progenitors accounted for the high day-60 TCRbeta diversity observed in some patients. Reported findings indicate that, about two months after transplant, alpha-beta T cells came from several hundred expanded clones, which were derived from non-depleted graft cells.

This CDR3 contains 14 residues. Germline trimming cut 4 bases from V and 5 bases from J; bases unmatched to any gene: 5. The specimen comprised PBMCs, sampled before TCRalphabeta/CD19-depleted stem cell transplant. The receptor was derived from a child younger than two with acute myeloid leukemia, due to receive a stem cell transplant. The J gene is TRBJ1-5, the V gene TRBV12-3 or TRBV12-4; 7 bases match TRBD1. CDR3 in amino acids: CASSSLQGDQPQHF. The CDR3, as DNA: TGTGCCAGCAGTTCTCTGCAGGGGGATCAGCCCCAGCATTTT.